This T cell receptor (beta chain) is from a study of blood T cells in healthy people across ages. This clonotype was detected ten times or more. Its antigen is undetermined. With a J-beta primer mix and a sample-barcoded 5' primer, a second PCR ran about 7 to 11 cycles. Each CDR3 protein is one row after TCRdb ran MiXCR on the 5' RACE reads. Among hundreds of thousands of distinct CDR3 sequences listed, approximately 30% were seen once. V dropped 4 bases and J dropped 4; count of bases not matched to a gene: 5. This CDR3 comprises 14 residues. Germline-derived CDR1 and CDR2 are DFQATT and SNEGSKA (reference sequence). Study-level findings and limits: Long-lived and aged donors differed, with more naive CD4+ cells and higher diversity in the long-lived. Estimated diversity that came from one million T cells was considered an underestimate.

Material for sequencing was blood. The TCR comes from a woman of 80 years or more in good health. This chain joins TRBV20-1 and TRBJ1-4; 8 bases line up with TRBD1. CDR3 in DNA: TGCAGTGCTACTCAGGGGGCGAATAATGAAAAACTGTTTTTT. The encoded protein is CSATQGANNEKLFF.